A single sample gave rise to the 31 T cell receptor beta chains below, sequenced in a study of shared clonotypes between healthy human individuals. Assay: immunoSEQ multiplex PCR; the TCRdb copy retains only in-frame clones and omits some. The table shows approximately 2,000,000 clones, with 85% to 95% occurring only once. The specimen sequenced was naive CD4+ T cells from PBMCs. Subset in this sample: CD45RA+ positively selected. The source of these receptors is a man aged 18-30 years in good health. Some clones in this sample may be carry-over from other donors' samples.

This chain connects TRBV10-3 to TRBJ2-7; 16 nucleotides align to TRBD2. CDR1 ENHRY and CDR2 SYGVKD come from the germline V gene. After removal of 6 bases from V and 4 bases from J, the junction contained 15 bases not matched to a gene. This CDR3 region has 19 residues. The CDR3 protein is CAISEPRGLAGGPAYEQYF. In nucleotides, the CDR3 is TGTGCCATCAGCGAGCCCCGGGGACTAGCGGGAGGGCCTGCGTACGAGCAGTACTTC.

The chain recombines TRBV4-1 with TRBJ1-4, with 7 bases fitting TRBD1. This CDR3 contains 16 residues. Germline V gene sequence: CDR1 MGHRA, CDR2 YSYEKL. V gave up 1 base and J gave up 5 bases; unmatched junction bases: 7. CDR3 nucleotide sequence: TGCGCCAGCAGCCAAGGAACGACAGGGATAAATGAAAAACTGTTTTTT. It codes for CASSQGTTGINEKLFF.

The chain links TRBV6-5 to TRBJ2-1, with 11 nucleotides matching TRBD1. Germline CDR1 and CDR2: MNHEY and SVGAGI. The CDR3 loop spans 13 amino acids. With V trimmed by 7 bases and J by 9 bases, 5 bases remained unmatched. The CDR3 region is CASMGQGGGEQFF. CDR3 DNA sequence: TGTGCCAGCATGGGACAGGGGGGTGGTGAGCAGTTCTTC.

The chain joins TRBV7-8 to TRBJ2-1; D remains unclear. Germline CDR1 reads SGHVS; CDR2 reads FQNEAQ. Trimming took off 2 bases at V and 3 bases at J, with 5 bases between the two ends. This CDR3 comprises 13 residues. CDR3: CASSLRNYNEQFF. Here the CDR3 DNA reads TGTGCCAGCAGCTTACGCAACTACAATGAGCAGTTCTTC. Looking up the rest from reference TRBV7-8 and TRBJ2-1 gives the full variable domain: GAGVSQSPRYKVAKRGQDVALRCDPISGHVSLFWYQQALGQGPEFLTYFQNEAQLDKSGLPSDRFFAERPEGSVSTLKIQRTQQEDSAVYLCASSLRNYNEQFFGPGTRLTVL.

This chain joins TRBV28 and TRBJ1-4; D uncertain. The CDR3 loop spans 12 amino acids. The V end was cut by 1 base, the J end by 8 bases, with 5 bases between. CDR1 MDHEN and CDR2 SYDVKM come from the germline V gene. CDR3 sequence (DNA): TGTGCCAGCAGTTTATTCCGAGAAAAACTGTTTTTT. Translated, it gives CASSLFREKLFF.

In this sample, this clone turned up once. Distinct nucleotide sequences in the sample also encode this CDR3. The chain couples TRBV28 to TRBJ2-3, with TRBD2 as a possible D gene (5 bases). CDR1 and CDR2 (germline): MDHEN, SYDVKM. There are 13 residues in the CDR3. The V end was cut by 4 bases, the J end by 0 bases, with 5 bases between. This CDR3 is CASSSSSTDTQYF. The CDR3 bases are TGTGCCAGCAGTTCTAGCAGCACAGATACGCAGTATTTT.

The chain recombines TRBV6-4 with TRBJ1-1; a weak D match, TRBD1 (5 bases). The length of the CDR3 is 13 residues. Germline V gives CDR1 MRHNA, CDR2 SNTAGT. Trimming took 6 bases from V and 1 from J, leaving 9 bases between them. CDR3 loop: CASRRQQNTEAFF. CDR3 bases: TGTGCCAGCAGACGACAGCAGAACACTGAAGCTTTCTTT.

The sample holds a few counts of this clone. This sample also contains other DNA sequences that code for the same CDR3. The chain combines TRBV5-1 with TRBJ2-5, with unresolved D. The germline gives CDR1 SGHRS, CDR2 YFSETQ. The CDR3 extends over 12 amino acids. Trimming pared 0 bases from V and 2 bases from J, leaving 2 bases between. DNA of the CDR3: TGCGCCAGCAGCTTGGATCAAGAGACCCAGTACTTC. It translates to CASSLDQETQYF.

Comments on this clone: The same CDR3 also results from other DNA sequences found in this sample. The rearrangement joins TRBV2 to TRBJ1-5, with D possibly being TRBD1 (5 bases). Germline V gives CDR1 SNHLY, CDR2 FYNNEI. V shed 8 bases and J shed 1 base, with 9 bases lying between them. This CDR3 spans 13 amino acids. The CDR3 is CASQGNSNQPQHF. The CDR3 DNA reads TGTGCCAGCCAGGGTAACAGCAATCAGCCCCAGCATTTT.

The genes are TRBV6-5 and TRBJ2-4; 8 positions agree with TRBD1. This CDR3 contains 15 residues. The trim removed 0 bases at V and 8 bases at J, leaving 6 bases unmatched. Germline CDR1 is MNHEY and CDR2 is SVGAGI. CDR3 nucleotides: TGTGCCAGCAGTTACTCCAGGGGGCGCGGAGACATTCAGTACTTC. This codes for CASSYSRGRGDIQYF.

Note on this clone: Other DNA sequences of this sample code for an identical CDR3. V is TRBV6-5 and J is TRBJ2-7; no firm D call. V lost 6 bases and J 3 bases, leaving 12 bases between the germline ends. This CDR3 region has 13 residues. Germline CDR1 and CDR2: MNHEY and SVGAGI. DNA of the CDR3: TGTGCCAGCAGGAGGTCGGGCAACTACGAGCAGTACTTC. Translating it yields CASRRSGNYEQYF.

The V gene is TRBV5-1, the J gene TRBJ1-1, with D possibly being TRBD1 (6 bases). V lost 4 bases, J lost 1 base, and 17 bases lay in between. The length of the CDR3 is 16 residues. CDR1 and CDR2 (germline): SGHRS, YFSETQ. The CDR3: CASSHNWDTENTEAFF. As DNA, the CDR3 is TGCGCCAGCAGCCATAACTGGGACACCGAGAACACTGAAGCTTTCTTT.

The gene calls are TRBV5-1 and TRBJ2-7; D call uncertain. Germline V gene sequence: CDR1 SGHRS, CDR2 YFSETQ. The CDR3 sequence is 13 residues long. V lost 1 base, J lost 9 bases, and 14 bases lay in between. CDR3 sequence: CASSLHGSSTQYF. CDR3 nucleotides: TGCGCCAGCAGCTTGCACGGAAGCTCGACGCAGTACTTC.

This chain connects TRBV7-9 to TRBJ1-2, with 8 bases fitting TRBD1. The V gene's germline CDR1 is SEHNR and CDR2 FQNEAQ (reference sequence). This CDR3 is built from 14 residues. The V segment lost 2 bases and the J segment 2 bases; nucleotides outside the gene matches: 1. In DNA form, the CDR3 reads TGTGCCAGCAGCTTAACAGGGGGAAACTATGGCTACACCTTC. Protein product: CASSLTGGNYGYTF.

The chain is built from TRBV6-1 and TRBJ1-2; D is uncertain. Trimming stripped 6 bases from V and 4 bases from J, with 9 bases between. The CDR3 contains 12 residues. Germline V CDR1 and CDR2: MNHNS, SASEGT. The DNA of the CDR3 is TGTGCCAGCAGCCTGCAGCCCTATGGCTACACCTTC. This codes for CASSLQPYGYTF.

The genes are TRBV2 and TRBJ2-5, with 9 bases lining up with TRBD1. There are 12 residues in the CDR3. Germline V gene lookup returns CDR1 SNHLY and CDR2 FYNNEI. The V segment lost 9 bases and the J segment 3 bases; nucleotides outside the gene matches: 2. CDR3 coding DNA: TGTGCCAGTCGGACAGGGGAAGAGACCCAGTACTTC. The encoded protein is CASRTGEETQYF.

V gene TRBV5-1 combines with J gene TRBJ2-5; weak D call: TRBD1 (6 bases). CDR1 SGHRS and CDR2 YFSETQ come from the germline V gene. Trimming stripped 3 bases from V and 1 base from J, with 16 bases between. The CDR3 covers 16 residues. The CDR3 here is CASSSRPGHSQETQYF. The DNA of the CDR3 is TGCGCCAGCAGCTCCCGACCGGGACATAGCCAAGAGACCCAGTACTTC.

The CDR3 sequence: CASSLARGGEKLFF. DNA for the CDR3: TGTGCCAGCAGCTTGGCAAGGGGTGGTGAAAAACTGTTTTTT. The V call is TRBV7-2, the J call TRBJ1-4; possible D gene TRBD1, 5 bases. V was shortened by 3 bases and J by 7 bases, with 12 bases between the two germline ends. In germline, CDR1 is SGHTA, CDR2 FQGNSA. This CDR3 is 14 amino acids long.

This clone was seen once. Other DNA sequences in the same sample also yield this CDR3. V usage is TRBV29-1 and J usage is TRBJ2-7; D may correspond to TRBD1 or TRBD2 (5 bases each). The CDR3 spans 13 residues. CDR1 is SQVTM, CDR2 ANQGSEA, per germline. V was trimmed by 1 base and J by 7 bases, leaving 14 bases between them. The CDR3 here is CSVEGVGTREQYF. The CDR3 DNA is TGCAGCGTTGAAGGGGTCGGGACGAGAGAGCAGTACTTC.

The rearrangement uses TRBV15 and TRBJ1-1; D remains unclear. This CDR3 is built from 14 residues. In germline, CDR1 is LNHNV, CDR2 YYDKDF (reference sequence). Trimming took 0 bases from V and 8 from J, leaving 13 bases between them. The CDR3 DNA follows: TGTGCCACCAGCAGAGATCTTGTTCCGGCGGAAGCTTTCTTT. This encodes CATSRDLVPAEAFF.

The CDR3 DNA is TGTGCCAGCAGCCTAGCGTCGCTCGACACCGGGGAGCTGTTTTTT. It is translated as CASSLASLDTGELFF. The rearrangement links TRBV4-2 to TRBJ2-2, with D perhaps TRBD2 (5 bases). Germline CDR1 is LGHNA and CDR2 is YNFKEQ. This CDR3 is built from 15 residues. Trimming removed 4 bases from V and 3 bases from J, with 12 bases in between.

For the CDR3, the DNA is TGTGCCAGCAAACTACGGACAGGGGAATCCTACGAGCAGTACTTC. It yields the protein CASKLRTGESYEQYF. J is TRBJ2-7 and V is TRBV28, with TRBD1 matching 9 bases. In germline, CDR1 is MDHEN, CDR2 SYDVKM. After removal of 7 bases from V and 1 base from J, the junction contained 8 bases not matched to a gene. This CDR3 is built from 15 residues.

The rearrangement links TRBV7-9 to TRBJ2-7; D might be TRBD2 (5 bases). V dropped 0 bases and J dropped 3 bases, with 9 bases sitting between them. Per germline, CDR1 SEHNR and CDR2 FQNEAQ (reference sequence). This CDR3 contains 14 residues. CDR3 DNA sequence: TGTGCCAGCAGCTTAGCAGGACTCCGCTACGAGCAGTACTTC. Translating it yields CASSLAGLRYEQYF. The variable domain in full, with the rest retrieved from reference TRBV7-9 and TRBJ2-7, is DTGVSQNPRHKITKRGQNVTFRCDPISEHNRLYWYRQTLGQGPEFLTYFQNEAQLEKSRLLSDRFSAERPKGSFSTLEIQRTEQGDSAMYLCASSLAGLRYEQYFGPGTRLTVT.

This chain connects TRBV12-5 to TRBJ2-3; 8 nucleotides match TRBD1. Germline trimming cut 3 bases from V and 3 bases from J; bases unmatched to any gene: 5. Germline CDR1 LGHNT, CDR2 FRNRAP. This CDR3 comprises 15 residues. CDR3 sequence (DNA): TGTGCTAGTGGTTTAGGACAGGGTGAGACAGATACGCAGTATTTT. Protein product: CASGLGQGETDTQYF.

The chain carries TRBV7-8 and TRBJ2-7, with 8 bases fitting TRBD1. Unmatched junction bases numbered 16, after V lost 6 bases and J lost 3 bases. The CDR3 spans 17 residues. Per the germline V gene, CDR1 is SGHVS and CDR2 is FQNEAQ. The CDR3 DNA follows: TGTGCCAGCAGTCCGGGACAGGCCATTCGCAGTGGCTACGAGCAGTACTTC. It yields the protein CASSPGQAIRSGYEQYF.

The rearrangement links TRBV14 to TRBJ2-1, with D possibly matching TRBD1 (7 bases). This CDR3 spans 14 amino acids. The germline CDR1 and CDR2 sequences are SGHDN and FVKESK. V shed 4 bases and J shed 8 bases, with 15 bases lying between them. The CDR3 protein is CASSRYRGGDEQFF. CDR3 in DNA: TGTGCCAGCAGCCGCTACAGGGGCGGGGATGAGCAGTTCTTC. Drawing the rest from reference TRBV14 and TRBJ2-1, the complete variable domain is EAGVTQFPSHSVIEKGQTVTLRCDPISGHDNLYWYRRVMGKEIKFLLHFVKESKQDESGMPNNRFLAERTGGTYSTLKVQPAELEDSGVYFCASSRYRGGDEQFFGPGTRLTVL.

This clone was counted only a few times. The V and J genes are TRBV7-9 and TRBJ2-2; 9 bases are a match to TRBD2. The V gene's germline CDR1 is SEHNR and CDR2 FQNEAQ (reference sequence). With V trimmed by 5 bases and J by 6 bases, 10 bases remained unmatched. The CDR3 has 16 amino acids. CDR3 sequence reads: CASSLRLAEFAGELFF. The DNA of the CDR3 is TGTGCCAGCAGCCTAAGACTAGCGGAGTTTGCCGGGGAGCTGTTTTTT.

The V and J genes are TRBV30 and TRBJ2-7, with D perhaps TRBD2 (6 bases). The germline V gene has CDR1 GTSNPN and CDR2 SVGIG (reference sequence). The V end was cut by 0 bases, the J end by 0 bases, with 21 bases between. The CDR3 has 18 amino acids. Written as DNA, the CDR3 is TGTGCCTGGAGTGTCGGTAGTAGCGGAACCTGGAGCTCCTACGAGCAGTACTTC. It encodes CAWSVGSSGTWSSYEQYF.

V and J are TRBV7-3 and TRBJ1-3; D remains ambiguous. This CDR3 spans 15 amino acids. The germline V and J ends were trimmed by 5 bases and 0 bases, with 11 bases remaining between them. The germline V gene encodes CDR1 SGHTA and CDR2 FQGTGA. In nucleotides, the CDR3 is TGTGCCAGCAGCCCACAACCGAGCTCTGGAAACACCATATATTTT. Translation: CASSPQPSSGNTIYF.

The chain has TRBV4-2 and TRBJ1-2; D gene ambiguous. This CDR3 region has 15 residues. The ends were cut back, 1 base at V and 7 bases at J, with 16 bases in the middle. Germline V CDR1 and CDR2: LGHNA, YNFKEQ. The CDR3 loop is CASSQVGGAGSGYTF. The CDR3 nucleotides read TGTGCCAGCAGCCAAGTAGGTGGAGCGGGTTCTGGCTACACCTTC.

The chain links TRBV6-1 to TRBJ2-5; the D gene is possibly TRBD2 (5 bases). The V gene lost 6 bases and the J gene lost 7 bases, with 6 bases spanning the gap. Germline values: CDR1 MNHNS, CDR2 SASEGT. There are 10 residues in the CDR3. In DNA, the CDR3 is TGTGCCAGCAGAGAGGGGACCCAGTACTTC. Translation gives CASREGTQYF.